This T cell receptor beta chain was sequenced during a study of cytotoxic CD8 clonotypes in ibrutinib-treated CLL (dated by TCRdb to the early 2020s). For the study in its entirety: In this cohort, about 15 patients were treatment-naive and approximately ten were relapsed/refractory, while around 17 had unmutated IGHV. Partial responses were observed in approximately 24 patients and complete responses in 2; after a median follow-up of around 68 months, remission was maintained in roughly 15 patients and progression was observed in approximately twelve. Response samples were taken after a median of 12 months on treatment, ranging from roughly 6 to 36 months. On average, each sample yielded roughly 260,000 productive templates and roughly 95,000 productive rearrangements. Longitudinal samples were obtainable from about 30% of the 86 participants in the trial. Cryopreserved peripheral blood mononuclear cells were collected at three points: before therapy, at response, and at either sustained remission or disease progression. Every remission and progressive disease sample was obtained while ibrutinib was still being received by the patients. Broad study findings and their caveats: Public clonotypes were found to be uncommon and were observed to contract or remain stable during treatment; the increase in clonality was shown to reflect expansion of private clonotypes at ibrutinib response. Sampling times were not matched between patients in sustained remission and patients whose disease was progressing, and lymph node repertoires were not examined. An increase in clonality was observed at ibrutinib response, with clonality remaining stable during sustained remission and falling back toward baseline at progression. Baseline clonality exceeded that of age-matched healthy donors and correlated strongly with circulating CD8+ T-cell counts.

The meaning of the sample's time point label: 12 months on ibrutinib. Roughly 2.2 micrograms of genomic DNA were extracted from cryopreserved PBMCs for TCR beta library preparation. Longitudinal blood samples from CLL patients on ibrutinib monotherapy were analyzed using high-throughput TCR beta sequencing. The patients were enrolled in a single-center, open-label phase 2 trial of ibrutinib monotherapy. From V the trimming removes 5 bases and from J it removes 1 base, while the gene matches leave 8 bases of the junction unaccounted for. Inclusive of the bounding cysteine and phenylalanine, the CDR3 is 19 residues long. The read is trimmed to its CDR3 DNA, 57 bases read in frame from base 1. Taken from the germline V gene (reference sequence), the CDR1 and CDR2 loops are SEHNR and FQNEAQ. Of note for this clone: Which antigen it targets is not known. Per-base quality was not reported, and no clone a single base away is much larger than it.

On a MiSeq, deep resolution sequencing aimed for a depth between 1 in 1 million and 1 in 200,000 T cells, with each clonotype covered about 9.2x on average. TCR beta libraries were generated with the immunoSEQ hsTCRB Kit. The original methods were these. Data were analyzed with ImmunoSEQ Data Assistant and ImmunoSEQ Analyzer, with V, D and J genes assigned per IMGT definitions. Clonality was computed as one minus normalized Shannon entropy of productive rearrangement frequencies, ranging from 0 to 1. Only overrepresented clonotypes making up at least 0.05% of the repertoire of each patient were included in the public clonotype analysis. More than ten age-matched healthy donor repertoires from immuneACCESS were used as controls for clonality. TCRdb stores this immuneACCESS table with in-frame sequences only. Part of the clones is absent; in the studies checked, under half of the shortfall reflects unresolved V genes, and no reason is known for the rest. V, J and clone size were drawn from that table, and D and trimming were deduced from the DNA. This sample holds tens of thousands of clones; about 72% were observed only once. The top ten clonotypes cover about 45% of the sample.

The rearranged segments are TRBV7-9 and TRBJ2-2, with 15 bases matching TRBD2. This receptor was obtained from a human donor with chronic lymphocytic leukemia. Source: PBMCs, taken after 12 months of ibrutinib treatment. The nucleotides are TGTGCCAGCAGCCCCGGACTAGCGGGAGGGCCCTGGAACACCGGGGAGCTGTTTTTT. Its protein is CASSPGLAGGPWNTGELFF. Where the CDR3 stops, the reference TRBV7-9 and TRBJ2-2 genes take over; the full variable domain is DTGVSQNPRHKITKRGQNVTFRCDPISEHNRLYWYRQTLGQGPEFLTYFQNEAQLEKSRLLSDRFSAERPKGSFSTLEIQRTEQGDSAMYLCASSPGLAGGPWNTGELFFGEGSRLTVL.